This T cell receptor beta chain was captured by sequencing in a study of blood T cell repertoires in COVID-19. Study-wide context: Some COVID-19 samples were acute and others convalescent; all came from the United States, Italy and Spain.

Libraries were prepared by immunoSEQ multiplex PCR; TCRdb keeps only in-frame clonotypes and omits some of them. The repertoire holds about 100,000 clones, with approximately 86% as singletons. Adults between about 18 and 95 years of age took part from under 25 US areas. Symptom resolution, clearance, or two negative PCRs marked the recovered donors of Cohort 3. The source material was PBMCs or T cells enriched from blood (not recorded which). The receptor comes from a woman aged 45-65 years who had recovered from COVID-19.

The CDR3 nucleotides read TGTGCCAGCAGCCCTGTTTTGAACACTGAAGCTTTCTTT. As protein: CASSPVLNTEAFF. This sequence joins TRBV28 and TRBJ1-1, with D uncertain. CDR1 and CDR2 from the germline V gene are MDHEN and SYDVKM. Trimming took 6 bases from V and 0 from J, leaving 8 bases between them. The CDR3 totals 13 residues.